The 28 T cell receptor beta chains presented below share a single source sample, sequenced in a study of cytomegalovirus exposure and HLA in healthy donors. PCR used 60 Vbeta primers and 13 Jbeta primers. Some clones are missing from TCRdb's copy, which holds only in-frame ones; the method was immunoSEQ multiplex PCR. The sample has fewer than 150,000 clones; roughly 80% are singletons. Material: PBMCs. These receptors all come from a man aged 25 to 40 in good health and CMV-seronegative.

This CDR3 reads CATSRDLRRHSNTGELFF. The CDR3, as DNA: TGTGCCACCAGCAGAGATCTTCGCAGACACTCGAACACCGGGGAGCTGTTTTTT. The rearrangement uses TRBV15 and TRBJ2-2, with D uncertain. Germline CDR1 LNHNV, CDR2 YYDKDF (reference sequence). Between the trimmed V and J ends, which lost 0 bases and 0 bases, there was a span of 14 bases. The CDR3 extends over 18 amino acids.

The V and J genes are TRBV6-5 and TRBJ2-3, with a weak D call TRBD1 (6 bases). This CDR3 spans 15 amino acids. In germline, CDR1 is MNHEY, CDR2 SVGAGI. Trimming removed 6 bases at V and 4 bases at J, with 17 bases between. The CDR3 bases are TGTGCCAGCAGCCGACATAACAGGGACCCAGATACGCAGTATTTT. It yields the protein CASSRHNRDPDTQYF.

DNA for the CDR3: TGCGCCAGCAGCTTCAACGGACAGGGTACTGAAAAACTGTTTTTT. Its protein is CASSFNGQGTEKLFF. J is TRBJ1-4 and V is TRBV5-1, with 8 nucleotides matching TRBD1. V lost 2 bases to trimming and J lost 7 bases; unmatched junction nucleotides: 7. The germline V gene encodes CDR1 SGHRS and CDR2 YFSETQ. CDR3 length: 15 amino acids.

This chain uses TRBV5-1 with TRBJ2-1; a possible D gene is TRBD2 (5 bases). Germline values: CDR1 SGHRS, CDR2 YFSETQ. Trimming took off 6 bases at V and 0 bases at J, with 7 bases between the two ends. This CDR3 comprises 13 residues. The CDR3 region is CASKEDSYNEQFF. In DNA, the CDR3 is TGCGCCAGCAAGGAGGACTCCTACAATGAGCAGTTCTTC.

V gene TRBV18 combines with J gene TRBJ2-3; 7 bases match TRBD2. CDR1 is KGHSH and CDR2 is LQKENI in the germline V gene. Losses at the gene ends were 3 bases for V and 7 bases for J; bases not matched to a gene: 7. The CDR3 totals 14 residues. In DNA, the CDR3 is TGTGCCAGCTCACCTCCGGGACTACCGAATACGCAGTATTTT. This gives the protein CASSPPGLPNTQYF.

Here the CDR3 reads CASSLSLAKDEQFF. CDR3 sequence (DNA): TGCGCCAGCAGCTTGAGCTTAGCGAAGGATGAGCAGTTCTTC. The V call is TRBV5-1, the J call TRBJ2-1, with D perhaps matching TRBD2 (5 bases). V was pared by 1 base and J by 8 bases, with 13 bases between. CDR1 is SGHRS, CDR2 YFSETQ, per germline. The length of the CDR3 is 14 residues.

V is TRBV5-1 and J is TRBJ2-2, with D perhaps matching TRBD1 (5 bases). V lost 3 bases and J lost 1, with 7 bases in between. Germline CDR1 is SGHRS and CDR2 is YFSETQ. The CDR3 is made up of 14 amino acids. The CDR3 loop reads CASSSGQNTGELFF. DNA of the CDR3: TGCGCCAGCAGCTCCGGACAGAACACCGGGGAGCTGTTTTTT. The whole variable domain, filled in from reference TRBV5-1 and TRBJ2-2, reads KAGVTQTPRYLIKTRGQQVTLSCSPISGHRSVSWYQQTPGQGLQFLFEYFSETQRNKGNFPGRFSGRQFSNSRSEMNVSTLELGDSALYLCASSSGQNTGELFFGEGSRLTVL.

The CDR3 sequence is CASSFGQGHEQFF. CDR3 nucleotides: TGCGCCAGCAGCTTCGGACAGGGCCATGAGCAGTTCTTC. V is TRBV5-1 and J is TRBJ2-1; 8 bases fit TRBD1. The length of the CDR3 is 13 residues. Germline CDR1 is SGHRS and CDR2 is YFSETQ. Germline trimming cut 2 bases from V and 8 bases from J; bases unmatched to any gene: 3.

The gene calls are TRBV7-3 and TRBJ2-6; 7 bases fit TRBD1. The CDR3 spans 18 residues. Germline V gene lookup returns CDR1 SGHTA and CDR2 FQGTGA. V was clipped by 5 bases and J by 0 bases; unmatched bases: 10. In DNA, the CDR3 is TGTGCCAGCAGCCAACCGGGACAGCCTTCCTCTGGGGCCAACGTCCTGACTTTC. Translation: CASSQPGQPSSGANVLTF. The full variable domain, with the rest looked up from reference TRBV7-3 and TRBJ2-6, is GAGVSQTPSNKVTEKGKYVELRCDPISGHTALYWYRQSLGQGPEFLIYFQGTGAADDSGLPNDRFFAVRPEGSVSTLKIQRTERGDSAVYLCASSQPGQPSSGANVLTFGAGSRLTVL.

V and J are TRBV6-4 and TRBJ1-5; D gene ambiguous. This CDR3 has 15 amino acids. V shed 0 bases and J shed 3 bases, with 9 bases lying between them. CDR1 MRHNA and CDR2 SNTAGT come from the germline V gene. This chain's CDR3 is CASSDSAENNQPQHF. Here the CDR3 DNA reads TGTGCCAGCAGTGACTCGGCGGAGAACAATCAGCCCCAGCATTTT.

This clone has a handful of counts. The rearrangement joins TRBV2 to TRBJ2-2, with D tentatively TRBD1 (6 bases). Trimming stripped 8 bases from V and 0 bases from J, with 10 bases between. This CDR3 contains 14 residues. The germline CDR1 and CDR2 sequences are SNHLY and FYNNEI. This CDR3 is CASRDTTNTGELFF. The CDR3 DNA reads TGTGCCAGCCGGGACACTACGAACACCGGGGAGCTGTTTTTT.

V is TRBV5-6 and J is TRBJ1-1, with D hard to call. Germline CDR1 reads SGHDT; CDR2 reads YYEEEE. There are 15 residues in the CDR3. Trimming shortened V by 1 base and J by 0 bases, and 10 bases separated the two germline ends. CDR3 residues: CASSLRGTMNTEAFF. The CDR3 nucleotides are TGTGCCAGCAGCTTGCGGGGAACTATGAACACTGAAGCTTTCTTT.

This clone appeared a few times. Here the CDR3 reads CASSPYKTPGTQYF. CDR3 in DNA: TGCGCCAGCAGCCCTTACAAGACTCCGGGGACGCAGTATTTT. J is TRBJ2-3 and V is TRBV4-1; TRBD2 is a possible D gene (5 bases). Germline V gives CDR1 MGHRA, CDR2 YSYEKL. CDR3 length: 14 amino acids. V lost 4 bases to trimming and J lost 9 bases, with 17 bases between them.

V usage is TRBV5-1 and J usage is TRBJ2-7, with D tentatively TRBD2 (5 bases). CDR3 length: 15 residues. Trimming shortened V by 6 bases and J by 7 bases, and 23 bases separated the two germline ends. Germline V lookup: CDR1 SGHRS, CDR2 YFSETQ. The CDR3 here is CASKPASGISGEQYF. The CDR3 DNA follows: TGCGCCAGCAAGCCTGCTTCCGGGATCTCTGGAGAGCAGTACTTC.

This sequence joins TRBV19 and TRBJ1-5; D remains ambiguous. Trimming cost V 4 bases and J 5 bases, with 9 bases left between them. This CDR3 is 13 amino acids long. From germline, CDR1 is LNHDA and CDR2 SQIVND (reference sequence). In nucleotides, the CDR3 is TGTGCCAGTAGTACCCAACCGGATCAGCCCCAGCATTTT. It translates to CASSTQPDQPQHF.

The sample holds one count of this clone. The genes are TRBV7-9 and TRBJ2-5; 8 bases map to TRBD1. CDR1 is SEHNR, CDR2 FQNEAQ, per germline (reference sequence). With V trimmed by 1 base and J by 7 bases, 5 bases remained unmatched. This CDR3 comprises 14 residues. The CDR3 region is CASSLVEGTGTQYF. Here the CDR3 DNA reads TGTGCCAGCAGCTTAGTTGAGGGGACAGGGACCCAGTACTTC.

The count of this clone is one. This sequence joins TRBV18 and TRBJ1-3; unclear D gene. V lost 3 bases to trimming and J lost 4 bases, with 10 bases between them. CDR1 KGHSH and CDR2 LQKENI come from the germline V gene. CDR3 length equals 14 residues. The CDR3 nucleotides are TGTGCCAGCTCACCGTCGGTCAGGGGAAACACCATATATTTT. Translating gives CASSPSVRGNTIYF.

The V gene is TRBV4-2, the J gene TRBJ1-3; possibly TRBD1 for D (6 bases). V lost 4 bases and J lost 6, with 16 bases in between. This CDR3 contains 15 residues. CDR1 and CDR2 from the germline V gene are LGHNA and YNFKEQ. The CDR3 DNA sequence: TGTGCCAGCAGCCCAACAACAGGGCTGGAAAACACCATATATTTT. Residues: CASSPTTGLENTIYF.

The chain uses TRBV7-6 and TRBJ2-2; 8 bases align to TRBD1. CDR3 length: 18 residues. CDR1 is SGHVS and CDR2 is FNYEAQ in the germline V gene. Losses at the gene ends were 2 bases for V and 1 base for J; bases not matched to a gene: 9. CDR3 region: CASSLIGAGTGNTGELFF. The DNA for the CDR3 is TGTGCCAGCAGCTTAATTGGGGCCGGGACAGGGAACACCGGGGAGCTGTTTTTT.

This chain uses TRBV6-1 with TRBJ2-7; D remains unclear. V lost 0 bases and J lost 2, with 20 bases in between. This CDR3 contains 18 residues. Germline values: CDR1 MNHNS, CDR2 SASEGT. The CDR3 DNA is TGTGCCAGCAGTGAAGCAATCGAGATTCGGGTTCTGGCCTACGAGCAGTACTTC. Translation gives CASSEAIEIRVLAYEQYF.

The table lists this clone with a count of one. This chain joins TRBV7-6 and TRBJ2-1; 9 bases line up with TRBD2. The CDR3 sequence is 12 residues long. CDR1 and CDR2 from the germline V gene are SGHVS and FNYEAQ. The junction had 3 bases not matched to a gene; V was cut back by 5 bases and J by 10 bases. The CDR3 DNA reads TGTGCCAGCAGCGCGCTAGCGGGAGAGCAGTTCTTC. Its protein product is CASSALAGEQFF.

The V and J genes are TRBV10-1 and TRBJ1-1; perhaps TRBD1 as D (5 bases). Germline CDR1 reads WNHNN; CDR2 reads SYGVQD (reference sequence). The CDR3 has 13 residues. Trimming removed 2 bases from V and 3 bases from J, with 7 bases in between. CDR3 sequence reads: CASSEGADTEAFF. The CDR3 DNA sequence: TGCGCCAGCAGTGAGGGGGCGGACACTGAAGCTTTCTTT.

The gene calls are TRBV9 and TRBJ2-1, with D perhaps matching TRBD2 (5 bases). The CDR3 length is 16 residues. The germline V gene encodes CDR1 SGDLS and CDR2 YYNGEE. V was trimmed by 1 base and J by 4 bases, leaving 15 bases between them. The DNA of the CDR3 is TGTGCCAGCAGCGTAAGGGCTAGCTTTGGGTACAATGAGCAGTTCTTC. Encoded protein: CASSVRASFGYNEQFF.

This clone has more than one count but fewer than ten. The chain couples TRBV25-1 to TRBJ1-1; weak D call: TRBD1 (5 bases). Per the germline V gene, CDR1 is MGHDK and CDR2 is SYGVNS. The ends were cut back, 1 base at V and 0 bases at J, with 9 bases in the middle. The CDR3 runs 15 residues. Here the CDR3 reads CASSEWQGMNTEAFF. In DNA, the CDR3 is TGTGCCAGCAGTGAATGGCAGGGCATGAACACTGAAGCTTTCTTT. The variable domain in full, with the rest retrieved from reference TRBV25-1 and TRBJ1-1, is EADIYQTPRYLVIGTGKKITLECSQTMGHDKMYWYQQDPGMELHLIHYSYGVNSTEKGDLSSESTVSRIRTEHFPLTLESARPSHTSQYLCASSEWQGMNTEAFFGQGTRLTVV.

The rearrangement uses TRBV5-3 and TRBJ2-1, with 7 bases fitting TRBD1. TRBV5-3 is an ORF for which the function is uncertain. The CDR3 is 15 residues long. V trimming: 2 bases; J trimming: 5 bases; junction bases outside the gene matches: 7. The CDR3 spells CARSLRQGVDNEQFF. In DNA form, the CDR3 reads TGTGCCAGAAGCTTACGACAGGGAGTGGACAATGAGCAGTTCTTC.

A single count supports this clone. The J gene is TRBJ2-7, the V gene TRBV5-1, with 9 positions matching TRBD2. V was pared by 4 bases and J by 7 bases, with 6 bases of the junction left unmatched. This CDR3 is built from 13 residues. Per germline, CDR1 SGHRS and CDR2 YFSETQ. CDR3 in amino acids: CASSPGTSKEQYF. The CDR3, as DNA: TGCGCCAGCAGCCCCGGGACTAGCAAAGAGCAGTACTTC.

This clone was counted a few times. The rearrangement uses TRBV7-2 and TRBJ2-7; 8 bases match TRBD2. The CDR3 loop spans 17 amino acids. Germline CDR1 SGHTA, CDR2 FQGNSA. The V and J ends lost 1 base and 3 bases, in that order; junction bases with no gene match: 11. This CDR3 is CASSLVGGSGVNYEQYF. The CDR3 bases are TGTGCCAGCAGCTTAGTCGGAGGTAGCGGGGTTAACTACGAGCAGTACTTC.

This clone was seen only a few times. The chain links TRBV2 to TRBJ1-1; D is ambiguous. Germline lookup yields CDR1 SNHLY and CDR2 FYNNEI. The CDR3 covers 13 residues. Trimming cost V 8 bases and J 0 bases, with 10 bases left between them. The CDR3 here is CASRGNMNTEAFF. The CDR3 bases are TGTGCCAGCCGGGGAAATATGAACACTGAAGCTTTCTTT.